The 26 T cell receptor beta chains in this list originate from one sample, sequenced in a study of response to subunit inactivated influenza vaccine. A single record per CDR3 protein comes from TCRdb applying MiXCR to the RT-PCR reads. The table shows fewer than 550,000 distinct CDR3 sequences, with 25% occurring only once. The sequences come from CD4+ T cells sorted from PBMCs, collected 5 days after vaccination. Receptor source: a man between 45 and 60 years old who received an inactivated influenza vaccine.

The chain employs TRBV9 and TRBJ2-5, with 7 bases that match TRBD2. The V gene end was trimmed by 4 bases and the J gene end by 4 bases; junction bases not matched to a gene: 7. The CDR3 is 14 amino acids. CDR1 and CDR2 (germline): SGDLS, YYNGEE. The CDR3 loop reads CASSPPGGVETQYF. CDR3 in DNA: TGTGCCAGCAGCCCCCCTGGGGGGGTAGAGACCCAGTACTTC.

The chain recombines TRBV10-3 with TRBJ2-7; no reliable D call. This CDR3 has 13 amino acids. CDR1 is ENHRY, CDR2 SYGVKD, per germline. V dropped 2 bases and J dropped 0 bases, with 5 bases sitting between them. The CDR3 is CAISEDNSYEQYF. The CDR3 DNA is TGTGCCATCAGTGAGGACAACTCCTACGAGCAGTACTTC.

The chain combines TRBV5-1 with TRBJ2-5; 8 nucleotides line up with TRBD1. With V trimmed by 3 bases and J by 5 bases, 6 bases remained unmatched. CDR1 SGHRS and CDR2 YFSETQ come from the germline V gene. CDR3 size: 14 residues. CDR3 loop: CASSSGQAKETQYF. DNA of the CDR3: TGCGCCAGCAGCTCGGGACAGGCGAAGGAGACCCAGTACTTC. The whole variable domain, remainder taken from reference TRBV5-1 and TRBJ2-5, is KAGVTQTPRYLIKTRGQQVTLSCSPISGHRSVSWYQQTPGQGLQFLFEYFSETQRNKGNFPGRFSGRQFSNSRSEMNVSTLELGDSALYLCASSSGQAKETQYFGPGTRLLVL.

This clonotype appeared once. The chain is built from TRBV6-1 and TRBJ1-4, with no clear D. Germline-derived CDR1 and CDR2 are MNHNS and SASEGT. The CDR3 has 14 residues. Trimming took 6 bases from V and 8 from J, leaving 16 bases between them. DNA for the CDR3: TGTGCCAGCAGCCTGGACGGCCCGAGGGAAAAACTGTTTTTT. It codes for CASSLDGPREKLFF.

The chain joins TRBV10-3 to TRBJ2-1; D ambiguous. The germline gives CDR1 ENHRY, CDR2 SYGVKD. Trimming stripped 2 bases from V and 6 bases from J, with 5 bases between. The CDR3 is 12 residues long. As DNA, the CDR3 is TGTGCCATCAGTGAGGGATTCAATGAGCAGTTCTTC. Amino acid sequence: CAISEGFNEQFF.

This chain connects TRBV20-1 to TRBJ2-1, with 9 bases matching TRBD2. V gave up 5 bases and J gave up 5 bases; unmatched junction bases: 7. Germline V CDR1 and CDR2: DFQATT, SNEGSKA (reference sequence). There are 14 residues in the CDR3. The CDR3 coding sequence is TGCAGTGCTCGTACTAGCGGGTCCCACAATGAGCAGTTCTTC. It codes for CSARTSGSHNEQFF.

V is TRBV6-5 and J is TRBJ1-2; 9 bases align to TRBD1. CDR3 size: 16 residues. Germline V gene data show CDR1 as MNHEY and CDR2 as SVGAGI. The J segment lost 2 bases and the V segment lost 3 bases, leaving 7 bases of the junction unmatched. The CDR3 is CASSYPRQGGNYGYTF. The DNA of the CDR3 is TGTGCCAGCAGTTATCCCAGACAGGGGGGGAACTATGGCTACACCTTC.

V usage is TRBV20-1 and J usage is TRBJ1-2; possible D gene TRBD1, 6 bases. This CDR3 has 13 amino acids. V lost 6 bases and J 4 bases, leaving 15 bases between the germline ends. CDR1 is DFQATT and CDR2 is SNEGSKA in the germline V gene (reference sequence). This chain's CDR3 is CSANQGGGYGYTF. The DNA of the CDR3 is TGCAGTGCAAACCAAGGGGGGGGCTATGGCTACACCTTC.

This chain links TRBV7-2 with TRBJ2-1, with 12 nucleotides matching TRBD2. The CDR3 totals 17 residues. CDR1 and CDR2 (germline): SGHTA, FQGNSA. J gave up 0 bases and V 5 bases, and 5 bases lay outside the gene matches. CDR3: CASSTTSGGSSYNEQFF. The CDR3 nucleotides read TGTGCCAGCAGCACAACTAGCGGGGGGAGCTCCTACAATGAGCAGTTCTTC.

This clonotype was seen a few times. V gene TRBV5-1 combines with J gene TRBJ2-5; D gene ambiguous. The CDR3 sequence is 13 residues long. The germline gives CDR1 SGHRS, CDR2 YFSETQ. V was cut by 5 bases and J by 1 base, with 9 bases left in between. The CDR3 DNA reads as TGCGCCAGCAGTTACTACACCCAAGAGACCCAGTACTTC. Amino acid sequence: CASSYYTQETQYF. Full variable domain (outside the CDR3, taken from reference TRBV5-1 and TRBJ2-5): KAGVTQTPRYLIKTRGQQVTLSCSPISGHRSVSWYQQTPGQGLQFLFEYFSETQRNKGNFPGRFSGRQFSNSRSEMNVSTLELGDSALYLCASSYYTQETQYFGPGTRLLVL.

V gene TRBV20-1 combines with J gene TRBJ1-1, with 9 bases aligning to TRBD1. This CDR3 region has 16 residues. Trimming cost V 0 bases and J 5 bases; bases outside gene matches: 10. Germline values: CDR1 DFQATT, CDR2 SNEGSKA (reference sequence). The CDR3: CSARDGAEGQGTEAFF. The CDR3 DNA reads TGCAGTGCTAGAGATGGAGCCGAGGGACAGGGTACTGAAGCTTTCTTT.

The V gene is TRBV2, the J gene TRBJ2-4, with TRBD2 identical over 9 bases. The CDR3 totals 14 residues. Germline V gene data show CDR1 as SNHLY and CDR2 as FYNNEI. The junction had 9 bases not matched to a gene; V was cut back by 6 bases and J by 9 bases. The CDR3: CASRIGGGVLIQYF. CDR3 sequence (DNA): TGTGCCAGCAGAATTGGCGGGGGGGTCCTCATTCAGTACTTC.

V is TRBV7-2 and J is TRBJ2-1; D possibly corresponds to TRBD2 (6 bases). Germline CDR1 reads SGHTA; CDR2 reads FQGNSA. This CDR3 spans 14 amino acids. V lost 1 base to trimming and J lost 5 bases, with 9 bases between them. The CDR3 loop reads CASSLVEGNNEQFF. As DNA, the CDR3 is TGTGCCAGCAGCTTAGTGGAGGGAAACAATGAGCAGTTCTTC.

There are a few counts of this clonotype. This chain connects TRBV5-1 to TRBJ2-3; 14 nucleotides match TRBD2. Looked up from germline, CDR1 is SGHRS and CDR2 is YFSETQ. The CDR3 has 17 amino acids. V lost 4 bases to trimming and J lost 5 bases; unmatched junction nucleotides: 9. CDR3 coding DNA: TGCGCCAGCAGCGACGGACTAGCGGGGGGAGGGGAAGATACGCAGTATTTT. Encoded protein: CASSDGLAGGGEDTQYF.

The J gene is TRBJ2-7, the V gene TRBV5-1; D not certain. The CDR3 contains 15 residues. CDR1 is SGHRS and CDR2 is YFSETQ in the germline V gene. V was pared by 4 bases and J by 2 bases, with 16 bases between. The CDR3 nucleotides read TGCGCCAGCAGCCGGGCCCCGGAGATCACCTACGAGCAGTACTTC. Its protein is CASSRAPEITYEQYF.

The chain couples TRBV20-1 to TRBJ2-1; 13 bases fit TRBD2. Germline V lookup: CDR1 DFQATT, CDR2 SNEGSKA (reference sequence). The CDR3 is 16 amino acids. V lost 5 bases to trimming and J lost 4 bases; unmatched junction nucleotides: 8. The CDR3 spells CSAPGTSGEIYNEQFF. The CDR3 coding sequence is TGCAGTGCTCCCGGGACTAGCGGGGAGATTTACAATGAGCAGTTCTTC.

V usage is TRBV19 and J usage is TRBJ1-5, with no clear D. The germline V gene encodes CDR1 LNHDA and CDR2 SQIVND (reference sequence). This CDR3 has 16 amino acids. The ends were cut back, 1 base at V and 6 bases at J, with 16 bases in the middle. For the CDR3, the DNA is TGTGCCAGTAGTATAGCTGGCAGGAGAGTGGGTCAGCCCCAGCATTTT. It codes for CASSIAGRRVGQPQHF.

The sample holds a few counts of this clonotype. The V and J genes are TRBV18 and TRBJ2-2; TRBD1 aligns across 7 bases. The germline V gene has CDR1 KGHSH and CDR2 LQKENI. The CDR3 extends over 15 amino acids. Trimming at V came to 6 bases and at J to 2 bases, leaving 6 bases not matched to a gene. CDR3 protein: CASSKGTANTGELFF. Written as DNA, the CDR3 is TGTGCCAGCTCGAAAGGGACAGCCAACACCGGGGAGCTGTTTTTT.

The chain has TRBV7-2 and TRBJ2-5, with D maybe TRBD2 (6 bases). Germline V gene sequence: CDR1 SGHTA, CDR2 FQGNSA. V was shortened by 5 bases and J by 1 base, with 20 bases between the two germline ends. The CDR3 extends over 17 amino acids. The CDR3 DNA is TGTGCCAGCAGCAAAACGGGACTTATGATGGGCCAAGAGACCCAGTACTTC. Amino acid sequence: CASSKTGLMMGQETQYF. Full variable domain (remainder filled in from reference TRBV7-2 and TRBJ2-5): GAGVSQSPSNKVTEKGKDVELRCDPISGHTALYWYRQSLGQGLEFLIYFQGNSAPDKSGLPSDRFSAERTGGSVSTLTIQRTQQEDSAVYLCASSKTGLMMGQETQYFGPGTRLLVL.

The rearrangement joins TRBV27 to TRBJ2-1; 13 bases are a match to TRBD2. CDR3 length: 15 amino acids. The ends lost 5 bases at V and 8 bases at J; junction bases unmatched: 6. The germline gives CDR1 MNHEY, CDR2 SMNVEV (reference sequence). The chain's CDR3 is CASSPRTSGSDEQFF. CDR3 bases: TGTGCCAGCAGTCCGAGGACTAGCGGGAGTGATGAGCAGTTCTTC.

Only a few counts were recorded for this clonotype. The chain joins TRBV20-1 to TRBJ2-1; 11 bases are a match to TRBD2. Looked up from germline, CDR1 is DFQATT and CDR2 is SNEGSKA (reference sequence). CDR3 length: 16 amino acids. J gave up 8 bases and V 0 bases, and 9 bases lay outside the gene matches. CDR3 DNA: TGCAGTGCTAGAGAAATGTTAGCGGGAGGGCCTTATGAGCAGTTCTTC. It specifies CSAREMLAGGPYEQFF.

This clonotype was counted a few times. V is TRBV14 and J is TRBJ2-3; D not certain. This CDR3 has 16 residues. The germline gives CDR1 SGHDN, CDR2 FVKESK. V was trimmed by 4 bases and J by 0 bases, leaving 14 bases between them. CDR3 sequence reads: CASSLVGWDSTDTQYF. In nucleotides, the CDR3 is TGTGCCAGCAGCCTCGTCGGATGGGATAGCACAGATACGCAGTATTTT.

This clonotype turned up a few times. V usage is TRBV11-2 and J usage is TRBJ1-5; the match to TRBD1 covers 10 bases. Trimming cost V 4 bases and J 14 bases; bases outside gene matches: 20. CDR3 size: 17 residues. Germline assignment: CDR1 SGHAT and CDR2 FQNNGV. The CDR3 sequence is CASSSLDVPGQGTRKHF. DNA for the CDR3: TGTGCCAGCAGCTCGTTGGACGTGCCGGGACAGGGGACCCGAAAGCATTTT. Full variable domain (outside the CDR3, taken from reference TRBV11-2 and TRBJ1-5): EAGVAQSPRYKIIEKRQSVAFWCNPISGHATLYWYQQILGQGPKLLIQFQNNGVVDDSQLPKDRFSAERLKGVDSTLKIQPAKLEDSAVYLCASSSLDVPGQGTRKHFGDGTRLSIL.

The chain joins TRBV5-6 to TRBJ2-7; D is ambiguous. Germline CDR1 SGHDT, CDR2 YYEEEE. This CDR3 has 12 amino acids. V lost 0 bases and J lost 4, with 5 bases in between. In DNA, the CDR3 is TGTGCCAGCAGCTTGGACGTATACGAGCAGTACTTC. Translated, it gives CASSLDVYEQYF.

The chain links TRBV20-1 to TRBJ2-1, with 8 nucleotides matching TRBD2. CDR3 length: 16 residues. Germline V gene lookup returns CDR1 DFQATT and CDR2 SNEGSKA (reference sequence). J lost 1 base, V lost 2 bases, and 7 bases had no gene match. CDR3 sequence (DNA): TGCAGTGCTAGAAAGGGGAGCGGGAGTTCCTACAATGAGCAGTTCTTC. Its translation: CSARKGSGSSYNEQFF.

V usage is TRBV7-2 and J usage is TRBJ2-5, with TRBD1 matching over 8 bases. The J segment lost 2 bases and the V segment lost 4 bases, leaving 9 bases of the junction unmatched. Per germline, CDR1 SGHTA and CDR2 FQGNSA. This CDR3 comprises 16 residues. CDR3 in DNA: TGTGCCAGCAGCTATCAGGGGGCGAAACTTCAAGAGACCCAGTACTTC. This translates into CASSYQGAKLQETQYF.